A selection of T cell receptor beta chains follows, all from one sample in a study of blood T cell repertoires in COVID-19. The method was immunoSEQ multiplex PCR; TCRdb's version includes in-frame clones alone and lacks a portion of them. Among about 74,000 clones listed, less than 95% were seen once. Material: peripheral blood. These receptors came from a woman between 45 and 65 years old in a cohort sampled during active COVID-19. Both conserved end residues are trimmed from each CDR3. The D gene is left open where the match is weak.

d_call v_call cdr3_aa
TRBD1 TRBV7-3 ASSLLTGGEQY
TRBD1 TRBV7-3 ASSPPGTGLEQF
TRBD2 TRBV4-2 ASSQDPGGAGGTQY
. TRBV3-1/TRBV3-2 ASSQAEDSTQY
TRBD1 TRBV14 ASSQGQGAEAF
TRBD2 TRBV7-8 ASSLGTSGSTTGELF
. TRBV2 ASSQSQGPRAQH
. TRBV10-3 AIRPQGLQSGNTIY
TRBD2 TRBV3-1/TRBV3-2 ASSPNPGREIRDTQY
. TRBV11-2 ASSRYSPDRFNSPLH
TRBD1 TRBV5-3 ARRPDRVPTYNEQF
. TRBV3-1/TRBV3-2 ASSQVTSSQETQY
TRBD1 TRBV3-1/TRBV3-2 ASSQYYDRAGANVLT
TRBD1 TRBV6-6 ASISGQGVTDTQY
. TRBV3-1/TRBV3-2 ASSQQGKDSWSTNEKLF
TRBD1 TRBV18 ASSPTGGADGYT
. TRBV27 ASSFQVVD
TRBD2 TRBV19 ASSSSRGTSGEETQY
. TRBV28 ASTSPRTVAHEQF
. TRBV5-4 ASSLYTNTGELF
TRBD1 TRBV24-1 ATSVAGQGRSAGELF
TRBD1 TRBV5-6 ASSLALGQGNQPQH
TRBD2 TRBV28 ASSPTPKTSGSSIYEQY
TRBD1 TRBV18 ASSPGTGDRETQY
. TRBV18 ASSYPGSYEQY
. TRBV5-1 ASSQGQSQETQY
TRBD2 TRBV16 ASSHLLATSTDTQY
TRBD1 TRBV28 ASSLFRTGREGGYT
TRBD1 TRBV5-1 ASSLIEGAAGSYT
TRBD1 TRBV19 ASSIARDRGGYT
. TRBV7-9 ASSPSGRDNNEQF
TRBD2 TRBV6-5 ASSTGLAGTGELF
. TRBV28 ASSFERKLF
TRBD2 TRBV9 ASSVRVAGEGEQF
. TRBV5-6 ASRPGGAGNEQF
TRBD1 TRBV11-2 ASSLTGGSYEQY
. TRBV19 ASRWGGETEAF
. TRBV28 ASSSQGRIPYEQY
. TRBV2 ASSESDIPVSELF
. TRBV2 ASSAVRSEEEAF